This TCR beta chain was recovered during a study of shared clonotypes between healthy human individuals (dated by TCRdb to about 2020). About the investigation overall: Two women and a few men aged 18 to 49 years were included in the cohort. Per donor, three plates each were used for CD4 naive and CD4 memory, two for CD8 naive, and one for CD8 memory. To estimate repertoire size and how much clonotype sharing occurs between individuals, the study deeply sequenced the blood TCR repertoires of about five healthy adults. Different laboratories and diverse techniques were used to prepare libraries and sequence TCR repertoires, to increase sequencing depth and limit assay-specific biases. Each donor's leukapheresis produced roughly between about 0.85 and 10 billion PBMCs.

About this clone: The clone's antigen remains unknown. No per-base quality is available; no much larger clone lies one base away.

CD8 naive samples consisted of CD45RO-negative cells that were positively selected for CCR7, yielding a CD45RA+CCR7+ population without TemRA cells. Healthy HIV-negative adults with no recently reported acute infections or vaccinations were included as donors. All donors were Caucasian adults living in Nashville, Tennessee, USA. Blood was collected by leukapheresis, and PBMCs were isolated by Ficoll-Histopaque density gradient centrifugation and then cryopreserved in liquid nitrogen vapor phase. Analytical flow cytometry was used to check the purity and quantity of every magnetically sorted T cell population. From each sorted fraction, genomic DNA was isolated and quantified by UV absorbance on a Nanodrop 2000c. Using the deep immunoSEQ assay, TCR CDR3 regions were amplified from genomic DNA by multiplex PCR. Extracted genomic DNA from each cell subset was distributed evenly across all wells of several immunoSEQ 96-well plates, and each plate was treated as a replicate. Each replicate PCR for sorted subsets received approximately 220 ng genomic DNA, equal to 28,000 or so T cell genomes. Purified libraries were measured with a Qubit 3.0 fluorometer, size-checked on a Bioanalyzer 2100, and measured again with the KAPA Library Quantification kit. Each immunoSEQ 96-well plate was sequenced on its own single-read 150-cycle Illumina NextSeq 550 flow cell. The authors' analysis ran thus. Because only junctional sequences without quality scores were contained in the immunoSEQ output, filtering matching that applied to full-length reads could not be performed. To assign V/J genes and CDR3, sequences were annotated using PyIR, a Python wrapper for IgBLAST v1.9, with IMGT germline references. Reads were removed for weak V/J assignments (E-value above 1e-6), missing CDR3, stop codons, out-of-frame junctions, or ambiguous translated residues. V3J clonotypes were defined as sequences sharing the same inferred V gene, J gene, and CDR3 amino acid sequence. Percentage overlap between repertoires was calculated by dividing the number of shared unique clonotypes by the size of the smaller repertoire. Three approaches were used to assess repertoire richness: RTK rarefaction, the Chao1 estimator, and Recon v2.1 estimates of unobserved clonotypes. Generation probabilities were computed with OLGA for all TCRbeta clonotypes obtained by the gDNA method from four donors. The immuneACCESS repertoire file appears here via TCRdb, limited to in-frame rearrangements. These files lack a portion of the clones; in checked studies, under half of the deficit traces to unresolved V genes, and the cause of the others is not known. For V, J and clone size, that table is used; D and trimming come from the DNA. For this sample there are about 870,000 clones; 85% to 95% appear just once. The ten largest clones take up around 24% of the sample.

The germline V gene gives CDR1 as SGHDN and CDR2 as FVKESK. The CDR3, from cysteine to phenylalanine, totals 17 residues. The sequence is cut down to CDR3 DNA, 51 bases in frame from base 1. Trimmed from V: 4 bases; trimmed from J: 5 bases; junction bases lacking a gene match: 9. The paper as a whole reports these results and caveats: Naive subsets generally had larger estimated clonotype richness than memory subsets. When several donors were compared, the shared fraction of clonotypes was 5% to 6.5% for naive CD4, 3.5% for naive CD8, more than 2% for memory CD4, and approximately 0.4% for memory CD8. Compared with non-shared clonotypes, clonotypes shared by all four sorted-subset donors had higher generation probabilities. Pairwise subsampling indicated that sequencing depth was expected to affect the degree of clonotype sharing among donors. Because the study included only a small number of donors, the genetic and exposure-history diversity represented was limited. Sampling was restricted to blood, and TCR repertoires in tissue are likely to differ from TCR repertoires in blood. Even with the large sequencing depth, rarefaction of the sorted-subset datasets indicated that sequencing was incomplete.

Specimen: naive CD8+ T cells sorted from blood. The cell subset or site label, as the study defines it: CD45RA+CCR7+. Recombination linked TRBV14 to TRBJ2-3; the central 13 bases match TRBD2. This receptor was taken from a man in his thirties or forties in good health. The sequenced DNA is TGTGCCAGCAGCCCACTTGGACTAGCGGGAGTGCGAGATACGCAGTATTTT. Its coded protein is CASSPLGLAGVRDTQYF.